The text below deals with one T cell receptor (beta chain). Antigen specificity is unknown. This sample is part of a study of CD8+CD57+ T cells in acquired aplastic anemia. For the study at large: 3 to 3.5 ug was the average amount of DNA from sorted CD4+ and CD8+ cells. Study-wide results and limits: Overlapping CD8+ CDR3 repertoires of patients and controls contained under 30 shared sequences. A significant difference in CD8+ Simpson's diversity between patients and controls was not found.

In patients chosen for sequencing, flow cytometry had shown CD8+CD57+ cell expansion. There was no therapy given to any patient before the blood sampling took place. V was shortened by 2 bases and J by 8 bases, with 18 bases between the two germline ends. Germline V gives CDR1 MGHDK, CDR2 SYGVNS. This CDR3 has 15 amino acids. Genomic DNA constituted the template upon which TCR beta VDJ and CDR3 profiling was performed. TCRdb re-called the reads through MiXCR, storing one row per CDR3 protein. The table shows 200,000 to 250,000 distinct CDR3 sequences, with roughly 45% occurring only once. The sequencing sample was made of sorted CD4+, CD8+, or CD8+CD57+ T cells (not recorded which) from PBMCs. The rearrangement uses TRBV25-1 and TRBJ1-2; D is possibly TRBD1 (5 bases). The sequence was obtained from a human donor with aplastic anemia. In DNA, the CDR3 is TGTGCCAGCAGTGAAGGGAGGGTGAGGGGCGAAGGCTACACCTTC. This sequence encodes CASSEGRVRGEGYTF.